This is a list of T cell receptor beta chains from one sample in a study of T cell changes during pregnancy in multiple sclerosis. Profiled with immunoSEQ multiplex PCR; TCRdb holds only in-frame clones, not every one. Of about 83,000 clones in the sample, about 95% were seen once. The specimen comprised peripheral blood, sampled in the second trimester of pregnancy. These receptors were collected from a female donor with multiple sclerosis, enrolled in a pregnancy study. CDR3s include the opening cysteine and the closing phenylalanine or tryptophan. The D gene is left open where the match is weak. Some rows mark clone size as missing; the rest say once, few, many or name a class of expanded clone.

TRBV30	TRBJ2-3	NA	NA	TGTGCCTGGAGTGGGGGGCGGACAGATACGCAGTATTTT	CAWSGGRTDTQYF
TRBV9	TRBJ2-2	NA	NA	TGTGCCAGCAGCGGACAGGATCCCGGGGAGCTGTTTTTT	CASSGQDPGELFF
TRBV19	TRBJ2-4	NA	TRBD2	TGTGCCAGTAGTCCAGGACTAGCGGGAGGGCCGGTCGGGAGCATTCAGTACTTC	CASSPGLAGGPVGSIQYF
TRBV6-4	TRBJ2-3	NA	TRBD2	TGTGCCAGCAGCCTAGCGGGAGGATCAACAGATACGCAGTATTTT	CASSLAGGSTDTQYF
TRBV7-8	TRBJ2-1	NA	NA	TGTGCCAGCAGCCTAGTTAGTCCCCCCAGGGTGAGACGGTTCTTC	CASSLVSPPRVRRFF
TRBV9	TRBJ2-1	once	TRBD2	TGTGCCAGCAGCGTAGCTACCTTAGGTAGCGGGCGCCGGTATGAGCAGTTCTTC	CASSVATLGSGRRYEQFF
TRBV6-4	TRBJ1-5	once	TRBD1	TGTGCCAGCAGCAGGATGGGACAGGGAATCAATCAGCCCCAGCATTTT	CASSRMGQGINQPQHF
TRBV30	TRBJ1-1	NA	TRBD1	TGTGCCTGGAGTGGGGGACAGGGGGACACTGAAGCTTTCTTT	CAWSGGQGDTEAFF
TRBV5-1	TRBJ2-7	NA	TRBD1	TGCGCCAGCAGCTACTTACAATATCACCAGACCGGGACAGCCGCCTACGAGCAGTACTTC	CASSYLQYHQTGTAAYEQYF
TRBV7-9	TRBJ1-3	NA	NA	TGTGCCAGCAGCTTAGTTCTTTCCCTAGACGAAAACACCATATATTTT	CASSLVLSLDENTIYF
TRBV18	TRBJ1-5	NA	NA	TGTGCCAGCTCACCACAAGGAGGGGGCAATCAGCCCCAGCATTTT	CASSPQGGGNQPQHF
TRBV11-2	TRBJ2-2	NA	TRBD2	TGTGCCAGCAGCTTAGTTCCTAGCGGTACCGGGGAGCTGTTTTTT	CASSLVPSGTGELFF
TRBV11-2	TRBJ2-1	NA	TRBD2	TGTGCCAGCAGCTCCCCCTTAGGCGGGAGGGCCGGGGATGAGCAGTTCTTC	CASSSPLGGRAGDEQFF
TRBV15	TRBJ2-2	NA	TRBD2	TGTGCCACCAGCAGAGCGGCGGGAGGGCCTGCCGGGGAGCTGTTTTTT	CATSRAAGGPAGELFF
TRBV29-1	TRBJ2-7	NA	TRBD1	TGCAGCGCGACCCAGGGGGCGGTCTACGAGCAGTACTTC	CSATQGAVYEQYF
TRBV5-1	TRBJ2-5	once	TRBD1	TGCGCCAGCAAGACAGGGAAACAAGAGACCCAGTACTTC	CASKTGKQETQYF
TRBV18	TRBJ1-4	NA	NA	TGTGCCAGCTCACCACCGTTGGGGTTTCGGACAGATGAAAAACTGTTTTTT	CASSPPLGFRTDEKLFF
TRBV7-9	TRBJ2-2	NA	TRBD2	TGTGCCAGCAGCTTACCTACCTGGGAGGGAGGGGACACCGGGGAGCTGTTTTTT	CASSLPTWEGGDTGELFF
TRBV19	TRBJ2-4	NA	TRBD2	TGTGCCAGTAGTTCTAAAGCGGGGTTGGACGGCAAAAACATTCAGTACTTC	CASSSKAGLDGKNIQYF
TRBV5-8	TRBJ2-3	once	TRBD2	TGTGCCAGCAGCCGTCAGCGGGAGATCACAGATACGCAGTATTTT	CASSRQREITDTQYF
TRBV7-9	TRBJ1-2	NA	NA	TGTGCCAGCAGCCCCCCGGACACAGGGACCAACTATGGCTACACCTTC	CASSPPDTGTNYGYTF
TRBV27	TRBJ2-7	NA	NA	TGTGCCAGCAGTCCAGCGTCGAGCTCCTACGAGCAGTACTTC	CASSPASSSYEQYF
TRBV9	TRBJ1-4	NA	NA	TGTGCCAGCAGCGTAGGGTCGGGGAATGAAAAACTGTTTTTT	CASSVGSGNEKLFF
TRBV5-5	TRBJ2-7	NA	NA	TGTGCCAGCACCCCTGGGGGGAATGGGTACGAGCAGTACTTC	CASTPGGNGYEQYF
TRBV9	TRBJ2-3	NA	NA	TGTGCCAGCAGCGTAGAAGGAGGACCCACAGATACGCAGTATTTT	CASSVEGGPTDTQYF
TRBV5-4	TRBJ1-3	NA	NA	TGTGCCAGCAGCTTGGCCCACCACAGGGTTGCCGGCTCTGGAAACACCATATATTTT	CASSLAHHRVAGSGNTIYF
TRBV2	TRBJ2-3	NA	TRBD2	TGTGCCAGCATTTGGGCGGGAGGCCCCTATAGCACAGATACGCAGTATTTT	CASIWAGGPYSTDTQYF
TRBV10-3	TRBJ2-3	NA	NA	TGTGCCATCGCCTCGGTGGCAGGGAGCACAGATACGCAGTATTTT	CAIASVAGSTDTQYF
TRBV2	TRBJ2-1	NA	TRBD2	TGTGCCAGCAACCCTCGTGCGGGAGGGCCTGGTGAGCAGTTCTTC	CASNPRAGGPGEQFF
TRBV28	TRBJ2-7	NA	TRBD2	TGTGCCAGCAGTTCTAGCGGGTCCCACCGGGGCGAGCAGTACTTC	CASSSSGSHRGEQYF
TRBV5-1	TRBJ2-1	NA	NA	TGCGCCAGCAGCTTGGCGGTCGGGGTCCTGAACAATGAGCAGTTCTTC	CASSLAVGVLNNEQFF
TRBV5-1	TRBJ1-3	NA	NA	TGCGCCAGCAGCTTGGCGGGTCGTGGAAACACCATATATTTT	CASSLAGRGNTIYF
TRBV10-3	TRBJ1-5	NA	NA	TGTGCCTCAGGGGAGGGGGAGGGTCAGCCCCAGCATTTT	CASGEGEGQPQHF
TRBV30	TRBJ2-1	few	TRBD2	TGTGCCTGGGGACTAGCGGGAGGATACAATGAGCAGTTCTTC	CAWGLAGGYNEQFF
TRBV7-2	TRBJ1-2	few	NA	TGTGCCAGCAGCTTAGCGGTTGGGGGGACCTATGGCTACACCTTC	CASSLAVGGTYGYTF
TRBV19	TRBJ1-3	NA	TRBD1	TGTGCCAGTATGACTGACAGGGGGCTCGGAAACACCATATATTTT	CASMTDRGLGNTIYF
TRBV5-4	TRBJ2-1	NA	TRBD2	TGTGCCAGCAGCTTGCCTAGCGGGAGTTTCAGTGAGCAGTTCTTC	CASSLPSGSFSEQFF
TRBV9	TRBJ2-7	NA	NA	TGTGCCAGCAGCGTAAAATCTGGTGGAGACGAGCAGTACTTC	CASSVKSGGDEQYF
TRBV12-5	TRBJ2-3	once	NA	TGTGCTAGTGGTTTGGTACTAGACAAATTCACAGATACGCAGTATTTT	CASGLVLDKFTDTQYF
TRBV5-1	TRBJ1-1	NA	NA	TGCGCCAGCAGCTTGGTAATCCGGGGTGCTGAAGCTTTCTTT	CASSLVIRGAEAFF
TRBV5-6	TRBJ2-7	NA	NA	TGTGCCAGCAGCTTGGTACAGCACTACGAGCAGTACTTC	CASSLVQHYEQYF
TRBV4-2	TRBJ1-2	NA	TRBD1	TGTGCCAGCAGCCCCCGATCTATACAGGGGAGCTATGGCTACACCTTC	CASSPRSIQGSYGYTF
TRBV18	TRBJ2-3	NA	TRBD1	TGTGCCAGCTCAACGGGACAGACCACAGATACGCAGTATTTT	CASSTGQTTDTQYF
TRBV19	TRBJ2-3	NA	NA	TGTGCCAGTAGTATACTGGGGGCCGGCACAGATACGCAGTATTTT	CASSILGAGTDTQYF
TRBV15	TRBJ1-4	NA	TRBD1	TGTGCCACCAGGGACCAGGGGGCGCCTAATGAAAAACTGTTTTTT	CATRDQGAPNEKLFF
TRBV5-4	TRBJ2-7	NA	TRBD1	TGTGCCAGCACCTATTCAGGGGGCCTATCCTACGAGCAGTACTTC	CASTYSGGLSYEQYF
TRBV12-2	TRBJ2-3	NA	NA	TGTGCAAGTCGCTTAGCAATCAGGTTCGGGAGCTTCTCAGATACGCAGTATTTT	CASRLAIRFGSFSDTQYF
TRBV7-6	TRBJ2-1	NA	TRBD2	TGTGCCAGCAGCTCCACTAGCGGGAGGACTCTCTTTGAGCAGTTCTTC	CASSSTSGRTLFEQFF
TRBV19	TRBJ1-2	once	TRBD1	TGTGCCAGTAGTATTAGGCAATACAGGGGCCCAACTAGGAGGGGATCCAACTATGGCTACACCTTC	CASSIRQYRGPTRRGSNYGYTF
TRBV27	TRBJ1-2	NA	NA	TGTGCCAGCAGTTCCCGAACAGGGAGGGCTGACTATGGCTACACCTTC	CASSSRTGRADYGYTF
TRBV7-6	TRBJ2-1	NA	TRBD1	TGTGCCAGCAGCCTTCGGACAGGCGATTTGAGCGATGAGCAGTTCTTC	CASSLRTGDLSDEQFF
TRBV10-3	TRBJ1-4	NA	NA	TGTGCCATCAGTGACACAGTTGCAACTAATGAAAAACTGTTTTTT	CAISDTVATNEKLFF
TRBV27	TRBJ1-1	NA	NA	TGTGCCAGCAGTTTGGGTCAGGGATTGAACACTGAAGCTTTCTTT	CASSLGQGLNTEAFF
TRBV7-9	TRBJ1-2	NA	NA	TGTGCCAGCAGCCTTATAGAACAGGGAAACTATGGCTACACCTTC	CASSLIEQGNYGYTF
TRBV7-9	TRBJ2-7	NA	TRBD2	TGTGCCAGCAGCTTACGGACTAGCCCTAAGGACGAGCAGTACTTC	CASSLRTSPKDEQYF
TRBV5-4	TRBJ2-1	NA	TRBD2	TGTGCCAGCAGCACTCCTAGCGGCCGTGACAATGAGCAGTTCTTC	CASSTPSGRDNEQFF
TRBV5-5	TRBJ1-1	NA	NA	TGTGCCAGCAGCTTGGGACAGGAGCTCATGAACACTGAAGCTTTCTTT	CASSLGQELMNTEAFF
TRBV27	TRBJ1-1	NA	NA	TGTGCCAGCAGTCCTGGGCCCACTGAAGCTTTCTTT	CASSPGPTEAFF
TRBV7-2	TRBJ2-1	once	TRBD2	TGTGCCAGCAGCTTAAGAGAAGCGGGAGGGCCTCCCTACAATGAGCAGTTCTTC	CASSLREAGGPPYNEQFF